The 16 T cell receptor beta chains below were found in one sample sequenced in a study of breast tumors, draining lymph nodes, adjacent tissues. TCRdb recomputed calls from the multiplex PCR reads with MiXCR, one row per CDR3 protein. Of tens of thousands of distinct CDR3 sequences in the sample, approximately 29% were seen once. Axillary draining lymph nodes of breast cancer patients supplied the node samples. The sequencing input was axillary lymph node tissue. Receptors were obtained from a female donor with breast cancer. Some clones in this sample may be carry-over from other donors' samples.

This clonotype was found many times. The CDR3 sequence is CASSPGAWETQYF. The CDR3 region has the DNA TGTGCCAGCAGTCCTGGGGCTTGGGAGACCCAGTACTTC. J is TRBJ2-5 and V is TRBV12-3 or TRBV12-4; TRBD1 might be the D (5 bases). V was pared by 5 bases and J by 5 bases, with 12 bases between. The CDR3 is 13 residues long.

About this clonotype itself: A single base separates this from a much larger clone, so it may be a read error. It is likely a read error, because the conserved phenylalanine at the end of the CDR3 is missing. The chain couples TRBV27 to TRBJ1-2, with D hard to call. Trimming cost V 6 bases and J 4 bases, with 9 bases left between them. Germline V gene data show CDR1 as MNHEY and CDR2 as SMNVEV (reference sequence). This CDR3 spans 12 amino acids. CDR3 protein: CASRSDLYGYTL. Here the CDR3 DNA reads TGTGCCAGCAGGTCAGACCTCTATGGCTACACCTTA.

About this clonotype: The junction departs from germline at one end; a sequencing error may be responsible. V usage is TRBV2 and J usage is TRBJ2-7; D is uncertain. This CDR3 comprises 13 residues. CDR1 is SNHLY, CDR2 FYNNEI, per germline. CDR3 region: CASSPPNSSEQCF. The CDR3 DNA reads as TGTGCCAGCAGTCCTCCCAACTCCTCCGAGCAGTGCTTC.

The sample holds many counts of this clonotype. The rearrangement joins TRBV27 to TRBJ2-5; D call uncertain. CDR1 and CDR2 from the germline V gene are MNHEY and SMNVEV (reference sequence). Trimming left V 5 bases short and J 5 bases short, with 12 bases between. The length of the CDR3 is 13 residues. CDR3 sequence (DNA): TGTGCCAGCAGTGAGGCTTGTGGGGAGACCCAGTACTTC. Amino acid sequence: CASSEACGETQYF.

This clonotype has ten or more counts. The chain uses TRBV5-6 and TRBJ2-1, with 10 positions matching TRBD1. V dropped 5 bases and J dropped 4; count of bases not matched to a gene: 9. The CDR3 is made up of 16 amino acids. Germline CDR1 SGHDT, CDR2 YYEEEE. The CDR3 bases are TGTGCCAGCAGAAAAGACAGGGGGCGATTATACAATGAGCAGTTCTTC. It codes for CASRKDRGRLYNEQFF.

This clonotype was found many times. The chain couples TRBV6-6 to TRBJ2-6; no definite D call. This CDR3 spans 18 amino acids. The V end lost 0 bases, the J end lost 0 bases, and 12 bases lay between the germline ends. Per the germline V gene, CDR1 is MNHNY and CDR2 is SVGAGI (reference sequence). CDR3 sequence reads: CASSYSTSVHSGANVLTF. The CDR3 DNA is TGTGCCAGCAGTTACTCGACTTCAGTGCACTCTGGGGCCAACGTCCTGACTTTC.

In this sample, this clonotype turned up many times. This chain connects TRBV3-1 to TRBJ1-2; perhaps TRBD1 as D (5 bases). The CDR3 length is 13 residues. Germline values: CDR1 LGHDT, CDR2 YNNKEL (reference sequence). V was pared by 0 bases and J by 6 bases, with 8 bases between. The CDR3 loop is CASSQEGRDGYTF. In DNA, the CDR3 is TGTGCCAGCAGCCAAGAGGGCAGGGATGGCTACACCTTC.

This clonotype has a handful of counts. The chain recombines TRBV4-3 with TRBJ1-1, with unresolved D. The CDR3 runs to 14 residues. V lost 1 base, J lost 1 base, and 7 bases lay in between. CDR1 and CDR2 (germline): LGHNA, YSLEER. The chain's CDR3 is CASSQAHGNTEAFF. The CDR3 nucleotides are TGCGCCAGCAGCCAAGCGCATGGGAACACTGAAGCTTTCTTT.

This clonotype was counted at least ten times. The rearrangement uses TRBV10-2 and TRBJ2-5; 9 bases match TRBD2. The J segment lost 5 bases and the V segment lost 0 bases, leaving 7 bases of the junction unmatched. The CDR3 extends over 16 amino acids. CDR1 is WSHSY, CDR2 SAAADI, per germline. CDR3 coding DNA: TGCGCCAGCAGTGAGTCGATCGCGGGAGGGTGGGAGACCCAGTACTTC. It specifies CASSESIAGGWETQYF.

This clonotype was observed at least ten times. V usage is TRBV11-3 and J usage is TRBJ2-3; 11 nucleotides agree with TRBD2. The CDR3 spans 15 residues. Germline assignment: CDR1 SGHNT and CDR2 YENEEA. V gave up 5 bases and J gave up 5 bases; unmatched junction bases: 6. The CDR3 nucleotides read TGTGCCAGCAGCCGTAGCGGGAGGGCCGAAGATACGCAGTATTTT. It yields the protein CASSRSGRAEDTQYF.

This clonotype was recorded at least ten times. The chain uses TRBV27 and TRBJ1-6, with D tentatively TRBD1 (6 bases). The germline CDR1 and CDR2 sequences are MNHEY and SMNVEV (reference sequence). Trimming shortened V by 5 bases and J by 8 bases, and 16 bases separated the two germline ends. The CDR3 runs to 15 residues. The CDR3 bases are TGTGCCAGCAGTCCAAACAGGGTAGCTCATTCACCCCTCCACTTT. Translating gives CASSPNRVAHSPLHF.

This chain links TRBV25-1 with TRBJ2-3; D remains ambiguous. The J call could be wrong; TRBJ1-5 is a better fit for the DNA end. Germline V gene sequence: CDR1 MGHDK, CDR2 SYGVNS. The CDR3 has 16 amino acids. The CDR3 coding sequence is TGTGCCAGCAAGGCTGGCGGGAGCGTAAGGGTAGATACGCAGCATTTT. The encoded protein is CASKAGGSVRVDTQHF.

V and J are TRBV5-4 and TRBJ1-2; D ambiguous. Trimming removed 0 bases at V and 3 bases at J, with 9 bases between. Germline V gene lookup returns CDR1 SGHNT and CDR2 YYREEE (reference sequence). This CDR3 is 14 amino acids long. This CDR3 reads CASSLGAVDYGYTF. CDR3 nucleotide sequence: TGTGCCAGCAGCTTGGGGGCGGTAGACTATGGCTACACCTTC.

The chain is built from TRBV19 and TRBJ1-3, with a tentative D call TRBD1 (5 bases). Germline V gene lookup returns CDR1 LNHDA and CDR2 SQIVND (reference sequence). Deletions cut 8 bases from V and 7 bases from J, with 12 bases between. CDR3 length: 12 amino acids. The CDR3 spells CASGDSANTIYF. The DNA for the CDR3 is TGTGCCAGTGGTGACAGTGCGAACACCATATATTTT.

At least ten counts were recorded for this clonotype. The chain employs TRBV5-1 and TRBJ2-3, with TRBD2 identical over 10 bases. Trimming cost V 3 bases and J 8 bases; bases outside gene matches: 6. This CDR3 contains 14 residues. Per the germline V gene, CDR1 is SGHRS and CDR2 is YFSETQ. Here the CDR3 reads CASSSSGRGGTQYF. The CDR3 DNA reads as TGCGCCAGCAGCTCTAGCGGGAGAGGCGGTACGCAGTATTTT.

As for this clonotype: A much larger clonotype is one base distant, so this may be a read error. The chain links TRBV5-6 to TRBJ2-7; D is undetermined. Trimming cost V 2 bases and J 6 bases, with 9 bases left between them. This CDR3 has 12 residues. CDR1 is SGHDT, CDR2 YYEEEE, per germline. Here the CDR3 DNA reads TGTGCCAGCAGCTTACTCTCTTCCGAGCAGTACTTC. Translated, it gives CASSLLSSEQYF.